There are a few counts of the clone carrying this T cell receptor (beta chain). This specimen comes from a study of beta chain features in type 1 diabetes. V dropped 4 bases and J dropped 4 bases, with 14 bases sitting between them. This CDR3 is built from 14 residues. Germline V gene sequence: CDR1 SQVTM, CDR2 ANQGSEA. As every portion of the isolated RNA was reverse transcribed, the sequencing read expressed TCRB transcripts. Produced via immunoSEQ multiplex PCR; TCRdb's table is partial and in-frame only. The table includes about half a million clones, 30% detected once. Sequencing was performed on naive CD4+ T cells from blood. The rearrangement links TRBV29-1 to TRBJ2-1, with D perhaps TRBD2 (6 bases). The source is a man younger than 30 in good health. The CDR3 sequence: CSVGGVSRYNEQFF. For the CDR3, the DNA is TGCAGCGTTGGCGGGGTTTCTCGTTACAATGAGCAGTTCTTC.